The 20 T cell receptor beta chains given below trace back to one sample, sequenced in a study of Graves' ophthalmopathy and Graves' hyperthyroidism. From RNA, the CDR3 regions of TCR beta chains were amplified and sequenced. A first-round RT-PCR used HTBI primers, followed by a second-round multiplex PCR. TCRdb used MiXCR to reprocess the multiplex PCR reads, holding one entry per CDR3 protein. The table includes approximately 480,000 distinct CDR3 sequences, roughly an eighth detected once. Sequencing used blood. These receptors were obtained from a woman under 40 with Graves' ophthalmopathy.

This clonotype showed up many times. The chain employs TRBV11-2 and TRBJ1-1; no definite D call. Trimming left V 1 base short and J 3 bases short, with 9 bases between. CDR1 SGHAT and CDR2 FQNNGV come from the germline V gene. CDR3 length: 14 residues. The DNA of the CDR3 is TGTGCCAGCAGCTTAGTTCTGGAGCACACTGAAGCTTTCTTT. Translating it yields CASSLVLEHTEAFF.

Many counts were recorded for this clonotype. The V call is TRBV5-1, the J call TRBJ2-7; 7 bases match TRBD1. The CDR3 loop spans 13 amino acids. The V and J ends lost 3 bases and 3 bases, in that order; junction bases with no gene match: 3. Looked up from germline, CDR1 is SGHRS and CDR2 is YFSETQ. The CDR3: CASSWGQSYEQYF. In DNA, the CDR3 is TGCGCCAGCAGCTGGGGACAGAGCTACGAGCAGTACTTC.

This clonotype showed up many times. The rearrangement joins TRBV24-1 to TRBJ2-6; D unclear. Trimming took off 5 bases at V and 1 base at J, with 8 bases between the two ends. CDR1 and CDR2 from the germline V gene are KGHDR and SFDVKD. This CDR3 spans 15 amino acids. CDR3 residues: CATSAQGSGANVLTF. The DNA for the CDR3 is TGTGCCACCAGTGCCCAAGGGTCTGGGGCCAACGTCCTGACTTTC.

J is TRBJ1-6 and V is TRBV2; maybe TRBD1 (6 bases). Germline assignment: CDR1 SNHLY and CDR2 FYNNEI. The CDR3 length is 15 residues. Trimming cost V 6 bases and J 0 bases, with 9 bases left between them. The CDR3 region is CASRQGPSYNSPLHF. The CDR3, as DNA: TGTGCCAGCAGGCAGGGGCCCTCCTATAATTCACCCCTCCACTTT.

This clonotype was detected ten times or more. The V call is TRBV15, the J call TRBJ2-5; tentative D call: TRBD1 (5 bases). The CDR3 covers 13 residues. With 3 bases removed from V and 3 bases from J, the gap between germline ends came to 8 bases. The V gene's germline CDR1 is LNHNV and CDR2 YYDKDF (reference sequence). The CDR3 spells CATSRDNEETQYF. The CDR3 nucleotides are TGTGCCACCAGCAGGGACAATGAAGAGACCCAGTACTTC.

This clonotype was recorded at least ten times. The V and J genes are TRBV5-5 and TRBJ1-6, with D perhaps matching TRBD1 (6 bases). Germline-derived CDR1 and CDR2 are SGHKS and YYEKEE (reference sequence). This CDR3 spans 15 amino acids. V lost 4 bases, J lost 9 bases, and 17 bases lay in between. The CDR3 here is CASSPASQGSSPLHF. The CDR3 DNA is TGTGCCAGCAGCCCGGCGTCACAGGGTAGTTCACCCCTCCACTTT.

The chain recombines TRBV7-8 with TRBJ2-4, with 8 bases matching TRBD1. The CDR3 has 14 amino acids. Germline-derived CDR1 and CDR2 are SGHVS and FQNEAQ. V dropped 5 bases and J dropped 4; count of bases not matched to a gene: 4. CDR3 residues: CASSTRQGKNIQYF. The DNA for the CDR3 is TGTGCCAGCAGCACGAGACAGGGGAAAAACATTCAGTACTTC. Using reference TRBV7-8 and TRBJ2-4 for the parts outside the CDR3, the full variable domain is GAGVSQSPRYKVAKRGQDVALRCDPISGHVSLFWYQQALGQGPEFLTYFQNEAQLDKSGLPSDRFFAERPEGSVSTLKIQRTQQEDSAVYLCASSTRQGKNIQYFGAGTRLSVL.

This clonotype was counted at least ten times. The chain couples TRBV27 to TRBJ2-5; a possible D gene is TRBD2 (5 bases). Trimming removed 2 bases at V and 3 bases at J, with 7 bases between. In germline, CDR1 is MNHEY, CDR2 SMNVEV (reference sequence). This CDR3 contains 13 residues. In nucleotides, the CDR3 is TGTGCCAGCAGTTTAATGCGGGAAGAGACCCAGTACTTC. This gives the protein CASSLMREETQYF.

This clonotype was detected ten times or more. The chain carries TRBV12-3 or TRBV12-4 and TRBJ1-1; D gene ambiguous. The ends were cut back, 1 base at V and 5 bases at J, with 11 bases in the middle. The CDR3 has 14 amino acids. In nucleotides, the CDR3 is TGTGCCAGCAGTTTAGGACACCGGAGGACTGAAGCTTTCTTT. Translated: CASSLGHRRTEAFF.

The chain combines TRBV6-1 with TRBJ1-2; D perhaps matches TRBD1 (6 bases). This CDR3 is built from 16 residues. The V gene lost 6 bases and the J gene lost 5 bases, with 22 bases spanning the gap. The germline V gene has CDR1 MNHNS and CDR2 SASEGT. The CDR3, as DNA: TGTGCCAGCAGAATTCGATTTGGGGGCGAGACGTATGGCTACACCTTC. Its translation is CASRIRFGGETYGYTF.

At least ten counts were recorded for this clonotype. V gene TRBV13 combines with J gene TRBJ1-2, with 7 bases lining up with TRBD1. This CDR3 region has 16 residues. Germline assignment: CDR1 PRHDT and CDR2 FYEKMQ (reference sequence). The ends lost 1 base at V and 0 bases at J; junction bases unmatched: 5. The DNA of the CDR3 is TGTGCCAGCAGCTTAGACTACGGACAGGCTAACTATGGCTACACCTTC. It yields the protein CASSLDYGQANYGYTF.

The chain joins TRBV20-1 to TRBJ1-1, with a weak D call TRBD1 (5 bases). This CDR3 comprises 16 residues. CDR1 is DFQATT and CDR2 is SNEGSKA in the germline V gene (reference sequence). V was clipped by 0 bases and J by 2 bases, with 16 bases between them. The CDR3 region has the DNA TGCAGTGCTAGAGATTTTTTGGGGACGGCAAACACTGAAGCTTTCTTT. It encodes CSARDFLGTANTEAFF.

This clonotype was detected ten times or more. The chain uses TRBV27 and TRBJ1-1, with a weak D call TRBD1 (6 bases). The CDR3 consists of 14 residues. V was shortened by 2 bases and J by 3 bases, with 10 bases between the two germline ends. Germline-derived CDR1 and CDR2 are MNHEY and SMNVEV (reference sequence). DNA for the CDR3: TGTGCCAGCAGTTTAAGGGGGAGTGACACTGAAGCTTTCTTT. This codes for CASSLRGSDTEAFF.

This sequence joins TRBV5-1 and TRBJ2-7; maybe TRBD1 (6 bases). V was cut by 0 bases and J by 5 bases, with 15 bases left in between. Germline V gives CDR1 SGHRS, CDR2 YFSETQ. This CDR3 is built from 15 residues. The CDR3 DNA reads TGCGCCAGCAGCTTGGACTACACAGGGACCGACGAGCAGTACTTC. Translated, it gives CASSLDYTGTDEQYF.

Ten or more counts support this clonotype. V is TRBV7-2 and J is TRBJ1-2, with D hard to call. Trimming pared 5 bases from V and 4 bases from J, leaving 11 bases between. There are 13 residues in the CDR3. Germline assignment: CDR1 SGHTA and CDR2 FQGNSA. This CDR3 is CASSPNYSYGYTF. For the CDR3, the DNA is TGTGCCAGCAGCCCAAATTACAGCTATGGCTACACCTTC. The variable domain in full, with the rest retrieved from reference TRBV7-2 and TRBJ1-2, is GAGVSQSPSNKVTEKGKDVELRCDPISGHTALYWYRQSLGQGLEFLIYFQGNSAPDKSGLPSDRFSAERTGGSVSTLTIQRTQQEDSAVYLCASSPNYSYGYTFGSGTRLTVV.

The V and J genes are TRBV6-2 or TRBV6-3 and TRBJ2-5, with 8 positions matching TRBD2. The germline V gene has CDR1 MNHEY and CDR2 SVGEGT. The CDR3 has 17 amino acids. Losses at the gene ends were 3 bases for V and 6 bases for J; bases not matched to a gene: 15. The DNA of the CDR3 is TGTGCCAGCAGTTATTGGCGGGGGGTCCCTAGGACGCAGACCCAGTACTTC. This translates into CASSYWRGVPRTQTQYF.

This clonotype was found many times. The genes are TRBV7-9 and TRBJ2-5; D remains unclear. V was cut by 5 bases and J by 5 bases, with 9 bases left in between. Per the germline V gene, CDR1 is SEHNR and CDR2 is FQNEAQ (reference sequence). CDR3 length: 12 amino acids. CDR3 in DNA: TGTGCCAGCAGCCCGAAATGGGAGACCCAGTACTTC. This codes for CASSPKWETQYF.

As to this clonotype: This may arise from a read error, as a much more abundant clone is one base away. The DNA for the CDR3 is TGCAGTGCCCCCGACGGGAGAGTGTCCAAAAACATTCAGTGCTTC. Its translation is CSAPDGRVSKNIQCF. This chain joins TRBV20-1 and TRBJ2-4; tentatively, D is TRBD2 (6 bases). CDR1 and CDR2 (germline): DFQATT, SNEGSKA (reference sequence). This CDR3 is built from 15 residues.

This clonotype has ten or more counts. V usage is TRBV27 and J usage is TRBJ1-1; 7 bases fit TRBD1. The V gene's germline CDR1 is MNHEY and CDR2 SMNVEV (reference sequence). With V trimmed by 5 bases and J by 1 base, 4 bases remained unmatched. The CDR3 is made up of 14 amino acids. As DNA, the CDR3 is TGTGCCAGCAGTCACAGGGGACAGAACACTGAAGCTTTCTTT. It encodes CASSHRGQNTEAFF.

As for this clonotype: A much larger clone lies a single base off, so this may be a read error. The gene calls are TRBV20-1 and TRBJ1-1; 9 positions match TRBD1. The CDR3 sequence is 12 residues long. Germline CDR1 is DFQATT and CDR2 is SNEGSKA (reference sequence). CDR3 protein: CSAREGTGFACF. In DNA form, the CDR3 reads TGCAGTGCTAGAGAAGGGACAGGGTTCGCTTGCTTT.